The 16 T cell receptor beta chains listed next were all sequenced from one sample in a study of Ad26.COV2.S vaccination and SARS-CoV-2 variants. Documented treatment: over 15 received Ad26.COV2.S at low or high dose, single or two shots; about 5 received placebo; per-sample allocation not given. Sampling occurred on day 63 after the first vaccine or placebo injection. Assay used: immunoSEQ multiplex PCR; TCRdb lists only in-frame clones, some missing. The sample holds 360,000 or so clones, about nine tenths seen once. The source was peripheral blood, collected in a trial of Ad26.COV2.S vaccine versus placebo. The receptors originated from a person aged 18-65 years who received the Ad26.COV2.S COVID-19 vaccine or a placebo.

This clone was seen once. The chain recombines TRBV5-4 with TRBJ2-7, with unresolved D. The V and J ends lost 5 bases and 3 bases respectively, with 12 bases between them. The CDR3 extends over 13 amino acids. Germline CDR1 and CDR2: SGHNT and YYREEE (reference sequence). The CDR3 is CASSRELVYEQYF. The CDR3 DNA reads as TGTGCCAGCAGTCGTGAGCTAGTCTACGAGCAGTACTTC.

The gene calls are TRBV4-1 and TRBJ1-3; TRBD1 matches at 7 bases. Germline values: CDR1 MGHRA, CDR2 YSYEKL. V lost 2 bases, J lost 3 bases, and 1 base stayed unmatched. This CDR3 has 14 amino acids. CDR3 in amino acids: CASSQNRGGNTIYF. DNA of the CDR3: TGCGCCAGCAGCCAAAACAGGGGTGGAAACACCATATATTTT.

This clone was detected only a few times. The J gene is TRBJ1-2, the V gene TRBV29-1, with D tentatively TRBD1 (6 bases). Germline values: CDR1 SQVTM, CDR2 ANQGSEA. The V end lost 2 bases, the J end lost 4 bases, and 8 bases lay between the germline ends. This CDR3 is 12 amino acids long. The CDR3 DNA is TGCAGCGTTGAAACAGGGATCTATGGCTACACCTTC. Protein product: CSVETGIYGYTF.

This clone has only a few counts. The rearrangement joins TRBV27 to TRBJ2-2, with D hard to call. V lost 8 bases to trimming and J lost 6 bases, with 10 bases between them. Germline V lookup: CDR1 MNHEY, CDR2 SMNVEV (reference sequence). The CDR3 length is 12 residues. The CDR3 DNA reads as TGTGCCAGCTCTAAATACCCCGGGGAGCTGTTTTTT. Protein sequence: CASSKYPGELFF.

The chain combines TRBV9 with TRBJ2-3, with no clear D. V lost 4 bases to trimming and J lost 2 bases, with 14 bases between them. Germline V lookup: CDR1 SGDLS, CDR2 YYNGEE. The CDR3 loop spans 15 amino acids. CDR3: CASSSRELATDTQYF. The DNA of the CDR3 is TGTGCCAGCAGCTCAAGGGAACTTGCCACAGATACGCAGTATTTT.

J is TRBJ2-1 and V is TRBV4-3; either TRBD1 or TRBD2 may supply D (6 bases each). The CDR3 runs to 14 residues. Germline V gives CDR1 LGHNA, CDR2 YSLEER. V lost 1 base and J lost 8, with 12 bases in between. The CDR3 DNA reads TGCGCCAGCAGCCAAGGGGGGGCAAAGGATGAGCAGTTCTTC. Translating gives CASSQGGAKDEQFF.

This chain links TRBV6-5 with TRBJ2-7; 9 bases map to TRBD2. Germline CDR1 reads MNHEY; CDR2 reads SVGAGI. This CDR3 is built from 16 residues. Germline trimming cut 2 bases from V and 0 bases from J; bases unmatched to any gene: 5. CDR3: CASSYAGGPPSYEQYF. The DNA for the CDR3 is TGTGCCAGCAGTTACGCGGGGGGGCCTCCCTCCTACGAGCAGTACTTC.

This clone was found once. The V and J genes are TRBV12-3 or TRBV12-4 and TRBJ2-1; no reliable D call. The CDR3 covers 11 residues. The V gene lost 6 bases and the J gene lost 11 bases, with 11 bases spanning the gap. The CDR3 sequence: CASSLTRKQFF. CDR3 sequence (DNA): TGTGCCAGCAGCCTCACTCGGAAGCAGTTCTTC.

The rearrangement links TRBV6-5 to TRBJ2-7; 8 positions match TRBD1. Per the germline V gene, CDR1 is MNHEY and CDR2 is SVGAGI. The CDR3 totals 15 residues. With V trimmed by 7 bases and J by 3 bases, 11 bases remained unmatched. In nucleotides, the CDR3 is TGTGCCAGCACCGACAGGGACAGGTTATACTACGAGCAGTACTTC. Translating it yields CASTDRDRLYYEQYF.

This clone was counted once. The CDR3 loop is CASSFRDRVFTNTGELFF. The CDR3 coding sequence is TGCGCCAGCAGCTTCCGGGACAGGGTTTTCACGAACACCGGGGAGCTGTTTTTT. V is TRBV5-1 and J is TRBJ2-2; 9 bases are shared with TRBD1. The CDR3 extends over 18 amino acids. Germline CDR1 reads SGHRS; CDR2 reads YFSETQ. The V and J ends lost 2 bases and 0 bases, in that order; junction bases with no gene match: 8.

J is TRBJ1-2 and V is TRBV12-3 or TRBV12-4; 8 positions match TRBD1. This CDR3 has 13 residues. Unmatched junction bases numbered 4, after V lost 6 bases and J lost 4 bases. This chain's CDR3 is CASRWTGSYGYTF. CDR3 coding DNA: TGTGCCAGCAGGTGGACAGGGTCCTATGGCTACACCTTC.

This chain links TRBV15 with TRBJ2-2; unclear D gene. Trimming took 0 bases from V and 7 from J, leaving 6 bases between them. The CDR3 runs to 13 residues. Germline-derived CDR1 and CDR2 are LNHNV and YYDKDF (reference sequence). The CDR3 is CATSRERSGELFF. The CDR3, as DNA: TGTGCCACCAGCAGAGAAAGAAGCGGGGAGCTGTTTTTT.

The rearrangement links TRBV4-2 to TRBJ2-2; D gene uncertain. Trimming stripped 1 base from V and 6 bases from J, with 3 bases between. CDR3 length: 12 amino acids. The germline gives CDR1 LGHNA, CDR2 YNFKEQ. Here the CDR3 DNA reads TGTGCCAGCAGCCAAGTGGCCGGGGAGCTGTTTTTT. It translates to CASSQVAGELFF.

The chain couples TRBV7-3 to TRBJ1-1, with no clear D. Germline values: CDR1 SGHTA, CDR2 FQGTGA. This CDR3 has 13 amino acids. The V gene lost 3 bases and the J gene lost 6 bases, with 11 bases spanning the gap. CDR3 in amino acids: CASSFGGGAEAFF. DNA of the CDR3: TGTGCCAGCAGCTTCGGCGGTGGGGCTGAAGCTTTCTTT.

V usage is TRBV30 and J usage is TRBJ1-2, with 12 bases matching TRBD1. The CDR3 consists of 16 residues. Germline loops: CDR1 GTSNPN, CDR2 SVGIG (reference sequence). Trimming took 8 bases from V and 4 from J; bases not matched to a gene: 14. CDR3 amino acids: CAGGTGGDITVYGYTF. The DNA for the CDR3 is TGTGCCGGCGGGACAGGGGGCGACATCACCGTCTATGGCTACACCTTC.

The chain links TRBV12-5 to TRBJ2-3; 7 nucleotides match TRBD1. This CDR3 contains 14 residues. V was clipped by 0 bases and J by 5 bases; unmatched bases: 2. Germline V lookup: CDR1 LGHNT, CDR2 FRNRAP. This CDR3 is CASGLVQGRDTQYF. DNA for the CDR3: TGTGCTAGTGGTTTGGTACAGGGGCGAGATACGCAGTATTTT.